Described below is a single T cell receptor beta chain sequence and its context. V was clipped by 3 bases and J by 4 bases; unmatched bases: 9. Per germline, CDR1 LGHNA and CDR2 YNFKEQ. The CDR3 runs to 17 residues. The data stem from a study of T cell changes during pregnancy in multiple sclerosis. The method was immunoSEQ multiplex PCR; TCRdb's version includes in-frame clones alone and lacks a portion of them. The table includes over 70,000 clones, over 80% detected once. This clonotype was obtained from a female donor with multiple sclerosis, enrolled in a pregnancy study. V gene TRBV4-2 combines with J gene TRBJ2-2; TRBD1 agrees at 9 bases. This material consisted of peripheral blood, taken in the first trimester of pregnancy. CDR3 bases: TGTGCCAGCAGCCAGAGGGACAGGGTTTTTAGCACCGGGGAGCTGTTTTTT. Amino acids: CASSQRDRVFSTGELFF.